One and the same sample provided the 28 T cell receptor beta chains below, sequenced in a study of early T cells in non-severe SARS-CoV-2 infection. TCRdb re-called the 5' RACE reads with MiXCR, one entry per CDR3 protein. The table shows roughly 100,000 distinct CDR3 sequences, with less than 15% occurring only once. The sequencing input was whole blood. The source of these receptors is an adult who was a healthcare worker with PCR-confirmed SARS-CoV-2 infection or an uninfected control (not recorded which).

The rearrangement links TRBV7-3 to TRBJ2-6; D tentatively reads TRBD1 or TRBD2 (5 bases each). This CDR3 has 14 residues. Germline V lookup: CDR1 SGHTA, CDR2 FQGTGA. Trimming pared 8 bases from V and 8 bases from J, leaving 16 bases between. The CDR3 sequence is CASGNTGASNVLTF. The CDR3 DNA follows: TGTGCCAGCGGTAACACCGGGGCCTCCAACGTCCTGACTTTC.

This sequence joins TRBV9 and TRBJ1-6; no reliable D call. The V gene's germline CDR1 is SGDLS and CDR2 YYNGEE. V gave up 4 bases and J gave up 12 bases, with 11 bases separating them. The CDR3 covers 12 residues. CDR3 amino acids: CASSWVRIPLHF. The CDR3 region has the DNA TGTGCCAGCAGCTGGGTCCGGATACCCCTCCACTTT.

This clonotype was found many times. The chain has TRBV2 and TRBJ1-4, with 7 bases that match TRBD1. J gave up 7 bases and V 4 bases, and 9 bases lay outside the gene matches. Germline values: CDR1 SNHLY, CDR2 FYNNEI. This CDR3 region has 15 residues. The CDR3 nucleotides read TGTGCCAGCAGTGCCCAGACAGGGCGGGTTGAAAAACTGTTTTTT. Its protein product is CASSAQTGRVEKLFF. The whole variable domain, filled in from reference TRBV2 and TRBJ1-4, reads EPEVTQTPSHQVTQMGQEVILRCVPISNHLYFYWYRQILGQKVEFLVSFYNNEISEKSEIFDDQFSVERPDGSNFTLKIRSTKLEDSAMYFCASSAQTGRVEKLFFGSGTQLSVL.

This sequence joins TRBV10-2 and TRBJ2-3; D gene unclear. With 8 bases removed from V and 1 base from J, the gap between germline ends came to 13 bases. The CDR3 runs 14 residues. Germline V gene data show CDR1 as WSHSY and CDR2 as SAAADI. This CDR3 is CASLEQVRTDTQYF. DNA of the CDR3: TGCGCCAGCCTCGAGCAAGTTCGCACAGATACGCAGTATTTT.

Regarding this clonotype: With a much larger clone just one base away, this may be a read error. The gene calls are TRBV6-2 or TRBV6-3 and TRBJ1-6, with a weak D call TRBD1 (5 bases). V was clipped by 4 bases and J by 8 bases, with 15 bases between them. Germline V CDR1 and CDR2: MNHEY, SVGEGT. The CDR3 loop spans 15 amino acids. The CDR3 spells CASSLGPTMYSPLHF. The CDR3 region has the DNA TGTGCCAGCAGTTTGGGACCTACTATGTATTCACCCCTCCACTTT.

This rearrangement joins TRBV12-3 or TRBV12-4 to TRBJ1-5, with 8 bases identical to TRBD1. With V trimmed by 5 bases and J by 2 bases, 14 bases remained unmatched. The CDR3 spans 18 residues. DNA for the CDR3: TGTGCCAGCAGTCTCCGGACAGGGACCGGAGGTCGCAATCAGCCCCAGCATTTT. It is translated as CASSLRTGTGGRNQPQHF.

This clonotype was detected many times. The CDR3 DNA sequence: TGTGCCAGCAGCTCAGGACTAGCGGGGGACTACGAGCAGTACTTC. Its protein is CASSSGLAGDYEQYF. This chain connects TRBV7-9 to TRBJ2-7, with 13 bases that match TRBD2. CDR1 and CDR2 (germline): SEHNR, FQNEAQ (reference sequence). V dropped 4 bases and J dropped 3; count of bases not matched to a gene: 3. This CDR3 region has 15 residues.

The V gene is TRBV20-1, the J gene TRBJ1-1; D is undetermined. CDR3 length: 12 residues. Per the germline V gene, CDR1 is DFQATT and CDR2 is SNEGSKA (reference sequence). The V gene lost 3 bases and the J gene lost 1 base, with 6 bases spanning the gap. CDR3 loop: CSARQTNTEAFF. CDR3 nucleotides: TGCAGTGCTAGGCAGACGAACACTGAAGCTTTCTTT.

This clonotype came up a few times. Relative to the germline gene, one junction end is altered; a read error may explain this. The V gene is TRBV29-1, the J gene TRBJ1-5; tentative D call: TRBD1 (6 bases). Per germline, CDR1 SQVTM and CDR2 ANQGSEA. This CDR3 spans 12 amino acids. The CDR3 DNA reads as TGCACCGTTGCGGGGGGCGGACAGCCCCAGCATTTT. Amino acid sequence: CTVAGGGQPQHF.

This clonotype was counted many times. This chain joins TRBV20-1 and TRBJ2-5; TRBD2 matches 10 bases. J was trimmed by 4 bases and V by 5 bases; bases with no gene match: 1. Germline CDR1 DFQATT, CDR2 SNEGSKA (reference sequence). The CDR3 runs to 12 residues. The CDR3 sequence: CSARTSGETQYF. In nucleotides, the CDR3 is TGCAGTGCTCGGACTAGCGGAGAGACCCAGTACTTC.

At least ten counts were recorded for this clonotype. This chain uses TRBV5-1 with TRBJ2-7; 7 bases align to TRBD1. CDR1 and CDR2 (germline): SGHRS, YFSETQ. The CDR3 covers 13 residues. Trimming took 3 bases from V and 3 from J; bases not matched to a gene: 3. This chain's CDR3 is CASSSGQHYEQYF. The CDR3 DNA sequence: TGCGCCAGCAGCTCGGGACAGCACTACGAGCAGTACTTC.

This clonotype has at least ten counts. V and J are TRBV28 and TRBJ1-2; possible D gene TRBD1, 5 bases. The CDR3 is made up of 13 amino acids. Trimming left V 2 bases short and J 4 bases short, with 8 bases between. Germline-derived CDR1 and CDR2 are MDHEN and SYDVKM. This chain's CDR3 is CASSLKQGYGYTF. CDR3 coding DNA: TGTGCCAGCAGTTTAAAGCAGGGCTATGGCTACACCTTC.

V and J are TRBV5-5 and TRBJ1-1, with no clear D. Germline CDR1 SGHKS, CDR2 YYEKEE (reference sequence). The CDR3 totals 14 residues. Trimming stripped 4 bases from V and 1 base from J, with 11 bases between. The CDR3 reads CASSLLIPNTEAFF. The CDR3 DNA reads as TGTGCCAGCAGCCTATTAATACCGAACACTGAAGCTTTCTTT.

This clonotype was observed many times. The gene calls are TRBV2 and TRBJ2-3, with TRBD2 matching 9 bases. The CDR3 loop spans 15 amino acids. V was pared by 2 bases and J by 11 bases, with 11 bases of the junction left unmatched. Looked up from germline, CDR1 is SNHLY and CDR2 is FYNNEI. The CDR3 here is CASSESAGGPAEQYF. The CDR3 nucleotides read TGTGCCAGCAGTGAATCCGCGGGGGGGCCTGCAGAGCAGTATTTT.

The rearrangement uses TRBV6-7 and TRBJ2-2, with a possible D match to TRBD2 (5 bases). TRBV6-7 is labeled an ORF, and its function is uncertain. Trimming shortened V by 0 bases and J by 6 bases, and 17 bases separated the two germline ends. The CDR3 is made up of 17 amino acids. Here the CDR3 reads CASSYSKSCGESGELFF. The CDR3 DNA is TGTGCCAGCAGTTACTCGAAGAGTTGTGGGGAGTCCGGGGAGCTGTTTTTT.

The sample holds many counts of this clonotype. The rearrangement joins TRBV2 to TRBJ1-1, with TRBD1 identical over 10 bases. CDR1 and CDR2 from the germline V gene are SNHLY and FYNNEI. Unmatched junction bases numbered 7, after V lost 4 bases and J lost 5 bases. CDR3 length equals 15 residues. DNA of the CDR3: TGTGCCAGCAGTGGCGACAGGGGGCCGGCGACTGAAGCTTTCTTT. The encoded protein is CASSGDRGPATEAFF. Full variable domain (rest looked up from reference TRBV2 and TRBJ1-1): EPEVTQTPSHQVTQMGQEVILRCVPISNHLYFYWYRQILGQKVEFLVSFYNNEISEKSEIFDDQFSVERPDGSNFTLKIRSTKLEDSAMYFCASSGDRGPATEAFFGQGTRLTVV.

This clonotype was picked up a small number of times. The CDR3 reads CASSLTRTTGELFF. As DNA, the CDR3 is TGTGCCAGCAGCTTAACCAGGACCACCGGGGAGCTGTTTTTT. This sequence joins TRBV7-3 and TRBJ2-2; no clear D gene. Trimming shortened V by 0 bases and J by 4 bases, and 6 bases separated the two germline ends. Germline V CDR1 and CDR2: SGHTA, FQGTGA. The CDR3 loop spans 14 amino acids.

There are a few counts of this clonotype. The CDR3 here is CSVELLAGGVGIQYF. The CDR3 DNA reads TGCAGCGTTGAGTTGCTAGCGGGGGGGGTCGGCATTCAGTACTTC. This rearrangement joins TRBV29-1 to TRBJ2-4; 12 bases are shared with TRBD2. The CDR3 is 15 amino acids. J was trimmed by 9 bases and V by 3 bases; bases with no gene match: 9. Germline lookup yields CDR1 SQVTM and CDR2 ANQGSEA.

This clonotype was observed at least ten times. V and J are TRBV18 and TRBJ2-3; D is possibly TRBD1 or TRBD2 (6 bases each). The CDR3 has 14 amino acids. CDR1 KGHSH and CDR2 LQKENI come from the germline V gene. V gave up 6 bases and J gave up 0 bases, with 10 bases separating them. CDR3 DNA sequence: TGTGCCAGCTCCCGGGGGCCGAGCACAGATACGCAGTATTTT. Translation gives CASSRGPSTDTQYF.

There are a few counts of this clonotype. This chain uses TRBV2 with TRBJ2-1, with a weak D call TRBD1 (6 bases). The germline gives CDR1 SNHLY, CDR2 FYNNEI. This CDR3 spans 14 amino acids. Trimming stripped 8 bases from V and 2 bases from J, with 13 bases between. The CDR3 DNA is TGTGCCAGCCCCCTGTGGGGGCCCTACAATGAGCAGTTCTTC. Its translation: CASPLWGPYNEQFF.

This clonotype was counted only a few times. V usage is TRBV12-3 or TRBV12-4 and J usage is TRBJ2-3; the match to TRBD2 covers 15 bases. Unmatched junction bases numbered 1, after V lost 8 bases and J lost 4 bases. There are 14 residues in the CDR3. Written as DNA, the CDR3 is TGTGCCAGCCGGACTAGCGGGGGGGCAGATACGCAGTATTTT. It codes for CASRTSGGADTQYF.

This clonotype has at least ten counts. Here the CDR3 DNA reads TGTGCCAGCAGCCAAGCCGCGGGGGGAAACACCGGGGAGCTGTTTTTT. This gives the protein CASSQAAGGNTGELFF. V is TRBV3-1 and J is TRBJ2-2; TRBD2 aligns across 8 bases. The CDR3 totals 16 residues. The J segment lost 2 bases and the V segment lost 1 base, leaving 3 bases of the junction unmatched. Looked up from germline, CDR1 is LGHDT and CDR2 is YNNKEL (reference sequence).

This clonotype was recorded a few times. This chain connects TRBV7-2 to TRBJ1-1; tentatively, D is TRBD1 (5 bases). CDR1 and CDR2 from the germline V gene are SGHTA and FQGNSA. The germline V and J ends were trimmed by 1 base and 5 bases, with 11 bases remaining between them. The length of the CDR3 is 14 residues. CDR3 nucleotide sequence: TGTGCCAGCAGCTTAGGAGGGACGCTAACTGAAGCTTTCTTT. It specifies CASSLGGTLTEAFF.

This clonotype was detected a few times. It is likely a read error, because the conserved phenylalanine at the end of the CDR3 is missing. The limits of the CDR3 on the DNA are not certain, so only TCRdb's listed CDR3 is given. This chain uses TRBV28 with TRBJ2-7; the table assigns TRBD2, which was not confirmed against the DNA. Germline V gives CDR1 MDHEN, CDR2 SYDVKM. The CDR3 adds up to 13 amino acids, both ends counted. This chain's CDR3 is CASSSHSTSGKAI.

As concerns this clonotype: A clone one base away is much larger, so this may be a read error. CDR3 region: CSVAGSGINYGYTF. CDR3 DNA sequence: TGCAGCGTTGCCGGGTCAGGGATAAACTATGGCTACACCTTC. The V call is TRBV29-1, the J call TRBJ1-2; D might be TRBD1 (5 bases). V shed 4 bases and J shed 2 bases, with 14 bases lying between them. The CDR3 spans 14 residues. The germline gives CDR1 SQVTM, CDR2 ANQGSEA.

This clonotype appeared many times. The chain combines TRBV6-5 with TRBJ1-2; D gene unclear. V was clipped by 6 bases and J by 3 bases, with 17 bases between them. This CDR3 contains 15 residues. From germline, CDR1 is MNHEY and CDR2 SVGAGI. CDR3 region: CASSSDTQRHYGYTF. The CDR3 DNA is TGTGCCAGCAGCTCCGACACGCAGCGGCACTATGGCTACACCTTC.

This clonotype appeared a few times. V is TRBV7-9 and J is TRBJ1-1; D ambiguous. CDR1 is SEHNR and CDR2 is FQNEAQ in the germline V gene (reference sequence). Between the trimmed V and J ends, which lost 2 bases and 0 bases, there was a span of 13 bases. This CDR3 contains 16 residues. The CDR3: CASSLPPLALNTEAFF. The CDR3 nucleotides read TGTGCCAGCAGCTTACCACCGCTAGCCCTGAACACTGAAGCTTTCTTT.

This clonotype turned up a few times. The chain recombines TRBV23-1 with TRBJ1-1, with D possibly matching TRBD1 (5 bases). TRBV23-1 is sorted into the ORF group, with uncertain function. CDR3 length: 12 amino acids. Trimming pared 3 bases from V and 3 bases from J, leaving 5 bases between. CDR3 sequence reads: CASSHRDTEAFF. The CDR3 nucleotides are TGCGCCAGCAGTCACAGGGACACTGAAGCTTTCTTT.